The 14 T cell receptor beta chains below come from one sample, sequenced in a study of OX40 agonist ivuxolimab in advanced cancers. The table came from immunoSEQ multiplex PCR; TCRdb's copy has only in-frame clones and leaves some out. The sample records 70,000 or so clones, 80% to 90% being singletons. The specimen was CD4+ or CD8+ T cells sorted from blood, collected in a trial of the OX40 agonist ivuxolimab. These receptors came from an adult with an advanced solid tumor such as melanoma, head and neck, liver or kidney cancer.

This chain connects TRBV19 to TRBJ1-2; tentative D call: TRBD1 (5 bases). Germline V lookup: CDR1 LNHDA, CDR2 SQIVND (reference sequence). This CDR3 spans 13 amino acids. CDR3 protein: CAIWDGANYGYTF. In DNA, the CDR3 is TGTGCTATATGGGACGGCGCTAACTATGGCTACACCTTC.

The V and J genes are TRBV4-1 and TRBJ2-7; a weak D match, TRBD2 (6 bases). The germline CDR1 and CDR2 sequences are MGHRA and YSYEKL. V gave up 5 bases and J gave up 0 bases, with 20 bases separating them. The CDR3 extends over 17 amino acids. In DNA form, the CDR3 reads TGCGCCAGCAGCTTGCAACATCGGGCGGGGTTCTCCTACGAGCAGTACTTC. This gives the protein CASSLQHRAGFSYEQYF.

The chain uses TRBV30 and TRBJ2-3; TRBD2 might be the D (7 bases). V was shortened by 0 bases and J by 5 bases, with 12 bases between the two germline ends. Germline V lookup: CDR1 GTSNPN, CDR2 SVGIG (reference sequence). This CDR3 has 14 amino acids. In DNA, the CDR3 is TGTGCCTGGAGTGTTTTAGGGGGGGGAGATACGCAGTATTTT. It codes for CAWSVLGGGDTQYF. The variable domain in full, with the rest retrieved from reference TRBV30 and TRBJ2-3, is SQTIHQWPATLVQPVGSPLSLECTVEGTSNPNLYWYRQAAGRGLQLLFYSVGIGQISSEVPQNLSASRPQDRQFILSSKKLLLSDSGFYLCAWSVLGGGDTQYFGPGTRLTVL.

V usage is TRBV4-3 and J usage is TRBJ1-5; 7 bases are shared with TRBD1. Per the germline V gene, CDR1 is LGHNA and CDR2 is YSLEER. With 4 bases clipped from V and 3 bases from J, the junction kept 6 bases outside the gene matches. The CDR3 runs 15 residues. CDR3 protein: CASSLDRATNQPQHF. In DNA form, the CDR3 reads TGCGCCAGCAGCCTCGACAGGGCGACCAATCAGCCCCAGCATTTT.

J is TRBJ1-3 and V is TRBV11-2; no clear D gene. The V and J ends lost 2 bases and 0 bases respectively, with 8 bases between them. CDR3 length: 15 residues. Germline V gives CDR1 SGHAT, CDR2 FQNNGV. The CDR3 loop reads CASSLYSISGNTIYF. DNA of the CDR3: TGTGCCAGCAGCTTATACTCTATCTCTGGAAACACCATATATTTT.

The chain has TRBV7-3 and TRBJ2-5; D is uncertain. V lost 1 base to trimming and J lost 5 bases, with 8 bases between them. The V gene's germline CDR1 is SGHTA and CDR2 FQGTGA. CDR3 length equals 13 residues. CDR3: CASSLNSAETQYF. The CDR3 nucleotides are TGTGCCAGCAGCTTAAACTCGGCGGAGACCCAGTACTTC. The full variable domain, rest sourced from reference TRBV7-3 and TRBJ2-5, is GAGVSQTPSNKVTEKGKYVELRCDPISGHTALYWYRQSLGQGPEFLIYFQGTGAADDSGLPNDRFFAVRPEGSVSTLKIQRTERGDSAVYLCASSLNSAETQYFGPGTRLLVL.

The gene calls are TRBV9 and TRBJ2-2; a weak D match, TRBD1 (7 bases). CDR1 is SGDLS and CDR2 is YYNGEE in the germline V gene. V gave up 2 bases and J gave up 4 bases, with 12 bases separating them. This CDR3 region has 15 residues. CDR3 DNA: TGTGCCAGCAGCGTCGGGACAGCGGGCACCGGGGAGCTGTTTTTT. The encoded protein is CASSVGTAGTGELFF.

CDR3 nucleotides: TGTGCCAGCATTAAGGTTCCAGGGGGAGCAGATACGCAGTATTTT. Amino acids: CASIKVPGGADTQYF. The rearrangement links TRBV5-8 to TRBJ2-3; 7 nucleotides line up with TRBD1. J gave up 4 bases and V 6 bases, and 11 bases lay outside the gene matches. The germline CDR1 and CDR2 sequences are SGHTS and YDEGEE. The CDR3 contains 15 residues.

This chain connects TRBV4-3 to TRBJ2-3; D may match TRBD1 or TRBD2 (5 bases each). This CDR3 is built from 17 residues. Germline V lookup: CDR1 LGHNA, CDR2 YSLEER. V was pared by 5 bases and J by 5 bases, with 23 bases between. For the CDR3, the DNA is TGCGCCAGCAGCGAAACAGGACTTGAGGAACGGCGAGATACGCAGTATTTT. Residues: CASSETGLEERRDTQYF.

The chain couples TRBV11-2 to TRBJ2-7, with 8 bases identical to TRBD1. Germline assignment: CDR1 SGHAT and CDR2 FQNNGV. The V segment lost 3 bases and the J segment 4 bases; nucleotides outside the gene matches: 5. The CDR3 sequence is 14 residues long. The CDR3 DNA follows: TGTGCCAGCAGCTTGGTCAGGGGGCAATACGAGCAGTACTTC. Translation: CASSLVRGQYEQYF.

The chain joins TRBV4-3 to TRBJ2-1; 12 bases match TRBD2. Germline V gene sequence: CDR1 LGHNA, CDR2 YSLEER. V was pared by 1 base and J by 0 bases, with 1 base of the junction left unmatched. CDR3 length: 17 residues. In DNA form, the CDR3 reads TGCGCCAGCAGCCAAGGACTAGCGGGAGTCTCCTACAATGAGCAGTTCTTC. Translation gives CASSQGLAGVSYNEQFF.

J is TRBJ2-1 and V is TRBV27, with 12 bases lining up with TRBD2. The V and J ends lost 4 bases and 4 bases, in that order; junction bases with no gene match: 8. Germline V gene sequence: CDR1 MNHEY, CDR2 SMNVEV (reference sequence). This CDR3 region has 17 residues. CDR3 bases: TGTGCCAGCAGTTACTTGTTCGGGACTAGCGGGTACAATGAGCAGTTCTTC. Its translation: CASSYLFGTSGYNEQFF.

V usage is TRBV7-9 and J usage is TRBJ2-7; D may be TRBD1 (5 bases). Trimming pared 5 bases from V and 3 bases from J, leaving 11 bases between. Germline CDR1 is SEHNR and CDR2 is FQNEAQ (reference sequence). The length of the CDR3 is 13 residues. CDR3 amino acids: CASSPSGNYEQYF. In DNA form, the CDR3 reads TGTGCCAGCAGCCCCTCAGGGAACTACGAGCAGTACTTC.

The gene calls are TRBV15 and TRBJ1-1, with D unclear. Germline CDR1 and CDR2: LNHNV and YYDKDF (reference sequence). V shed 0 bases and J shed 3 bases, with 11 bases lying between them. This CDR3 is built from 15 residues. CDR3 DNA: TGTGCCACCAGCAGAGATCCCGACGGCTACACTGAAGCTTTCTTT. This translates into CATSRDPDGYTEAFF.